This T cell receptor beta chain was recovered during a study of blood T cell repertoires in COVID-19. The repertoire was sequenced with immunoSEQ multiplex PCR; TCRdb's copy has only in-frame clones and lacks some. The sample lists about 160,000 clones; about 85% were seen once. The CDR3 spans 15 residues. V dropped 4 bases and J dropped 4; count of bases not matched to a gene: 7. CDR1 is SGHAT and CDR2 is FQDESV in the germline V gene (reference sequence). The chain joins TRBV11-1 to TRBJ1-1; 9 nucleotides agree with TRBD1. Source material: peripheral blood. The receptor comes from an older man with COVID-19, enrolled during active disease. The DNA for the CDR3 is TGTGCCAGCAGCTCCCTGACAGGGGGGGGCACTGAAGCTTTCTTT. Its translation is CASSSLTGGGTEAFF.